This T cell receptor beta chain is from a study of shared clonotypes between healthy human individuals. The repertoire was sequenced with immunoSEQ multiplex PCR; TCRdb's copy has only in-frame clones and lacks some. The data hold about 2.1 million clones, with over 85% observed a single time. Selected positively for CCR7 and CD45RO-negative, naive CD8 cells excluded terminally differentiated effector memory CD45RA+ cells. CDR3 size: 19 residues. Trimming stripped 0 bases from V and 2 bases from J, with 20 bases between. Germline values: CDR1 MNHEY, CDR2 SMNVEV (reference sequence). The material sequenced was naive CD8+ T cells from PBMCs. V usage is TRBV27 and J usage is TRBJ2-1; D is perhaps TRBD2 (5 bases). The source of this sequence is a man aged 18 to 30 in good health. Some clones in this sample may be carry-over from other donors' samples. CDR3 nucleotides: TGTGCCAGCAGTTTATCAAGTTTTACGCGGGCCTCCCCCTACAATGAGCAGTTCTTC. Protein sequence: CASSLSSFTRASPYNEQFF.